These T cell receptor beta chains were read from a single sample in a study of cytomegalovirus exposure and HLA in healthy donors. Sequenced by immunoSEQ multiplex PCR; TCRdb stores in-frame clones only, minus some. The sample lists under 200,000 clones, approximately 80% occurring once. Sequencing was carried out using PBMCs. These receptors originate from a woman between 45 and 65 years old in good health and CMV-seronegative. CDR3s include the opening cysteine and the closing phenylalanine or tryptophan. A D gene is named only where the DNA matches it firmly. The size of a clone is reported for some rows only, either as once, few or many, or as a class for expanded clones.

j_call v_call clone_size d_call cdr3_nt cdr3_aa
TRBJ1-2 TRBV27 NA TRBD1 TGTGCCAGCAGCCCCCGACAGGGATACGATGGCTACACCTTC CASSPRQGYDGYTF
TRBJ2-5 TRBV7-3 NA TRBD2 TGTGCCAGCAGCTCGGGACTAGCGGGACAAGAGACCCAGTACTTC CASSSGLAGQETQYF
TRBJ1-2 TRBV7-9 NA TRBD1 TGTGCCAGCAGCTCCCAGGACAGGGGAGATGGCTACACCTTC CASSSQDRGDGYTF
TRBJ2-2 TRBV19 NA NA TGTGCCAGTAGTATTCCCGGGTCGGGGGAGCTGTTTTTT CASSIPGSGELFF
TRBJ2-7 TRBV7-8 NA TRBD1 TGTGCCAGCAGCTTAGGAGGGGGCCTCTCCTACGAGCAGTACTTC CASSLGGGLSYEQYF
TRBJ2-2 TRBV14 NA NA TGTGCCAGCAGCCCGCCCAGGGCAGGACGAACCGGGGAGCTGTTTTTT CASSPPRAGRTGELFF
TRBJ2-7 TRBV11-2 NA NA TGTGCCAGCAGCTTAGATAGCAGCTTCTACGAGCAGTACTTC CASSLDSSFYEQYF
TRBJ2-3 TRBV4-3 NA NA TGCGCCAGCAGCCAAGATCGGACTAGCACAGATACGCAGTATTTT CASSQDRTSTDTQYF
TRBJ2-1 TRBV11-3 NA NA TGTGCCAGCAGCTTAGCGTCCTACAATGAGCAGTTCTTC CASSLASYNEQFF
TRBJ2-1 TRBV4-3 once TRBD2 TGCGCCAGCAGCCACCTTAGCGGGGTTGAGCAGTTCTTC CASSHLSGVEQFF
TRBJ2-1 TRBV27 once TRBD2 TGTGCCAGCAGTCCCGGGGCTAGCGGGAGCGCGGGGTACAATGAGCAGTTCTTC CASSPGASGSAGYNEQFF
TRBJ2-1 TRBV6-1 NA TRBD2 TGTGCCAGCAGTGACCAAGGACTAGCGGGAGGACGCGAGCAGTTCTTC CASSDQGLAGGREQFF
TRBJ1-2 TRBV29-1 NA NA TGCAGCGTTGTAAGGGAGTTTAACTATGGCTACACCTTC CSVVREFNYGYTF
TRBJ2-2 TRBV15 NA NA TGTGCCACCAGCTATAAAGGAGGGTGGACCGGGGAGCTGTTTTTT CATSYKGGWTGELFF
TRBJ2-7 TRBV7-9 NA TRBD2 TGTTCCAGCAGCTTAGATCGAGGACTAGCGGGGGGGGGCTACGAGCAGTACTTC CSSSLDRGLAGGGYEQYF
TRBJ1-3 TRBV2 NA NA TGTGCCAGCAGTGGGCAGAAGATCTCTGGAAACACCATATATTTT CASSGQKISGNTIYF
TRBJ2-5 TRBV5-1 once TRBD2 TGCGCCAGCAGCTTGTATGCGGGAGGGGGAGAGACCCAGTACTTC CASSLYAGGGETQYF
TRBJ2-1 TRBV28 NA NA TGTGCCAGCAGCCCCCTTAGCGGCAAAACCTACAATGAGCAGTTCTTC CASSPLSGKTYNEQFF
TRBJ2-2 TRBV28 once NA TGTGCCAGCAGTAGGCCCTCGGGCACCGGGGAGCTGTTTTTT CASSRPSGTGELFF
TRBJ2-1 TRBV19 NA TRBD2 TGTGCCAGTACCCCAGGGACTAGCGGGCGCTACAATGAGCAGTTCTTC CASTPGTSGRYNEQFF
TRBJ1-1 TRBV2 NA NA TGTGCCAGCAGTGTAGAAGAAAACACTGAAGCTTTCTTT CASSVEENTEAFF
TRBJ1-2 TRBV27 NA TRBD1 TGTGCCAGCCGACAGGGGGCCTACTATGGCTACACCTTC CASRQGAYYGYTF
TRBJ2-7 TRBV28 once TRBD2 TGTGCCAGCAGCCCCAACGACAGACTAGCGGGAAGGTACGAGCAGTACTTC CASSPNDRLAGRYEQYF
TRBJ2-2 TRBV5-1 few NA TGCGCCAGCAGCTTGGGGGAGAGCCACACCGGGGAGCTGTTTTTT CASSLGESHTGELFF
TRBJ1-5 TRBV28 NA TRBD1 TGTGCCAGCAGTTTATTCGCAGGGGGCCTTCGGTTTAGCAATCAGCCCCAGCATTTT CASSLFAGGLRFSNQPQHF
TRBJ2-4 TRBV19 few NA TGTGCCAGTAGTATGGGCAGTAGAAACATTCAGTACTTC CASSMGSRNIQYF
TRBJ1-2 TRBV19 NA TRBD1 TGTGCCAGTAGTAATCTACAGGGGGCTGGTGGCTACACCTTC CASSNLQGAGGYTF
TRBJ2-2 TRBV19 NA TRBD1 TGTGCCAGTAGTATAGGACGGCAGGGGGCCGGGGAGCTGTTTTTT CASSIGRQGAGELFF
TRBJ2-7 TRBV4-3 NA TRBD2 TGCGCCAGCAGCCAAGATTTTCCTAGCGGGAGACTATTCCAAGAGCAGTACTTC CASSQDFPSGRLFQEQYF
TRBJ1-5 TRBV2 NA NA TGTGCCAGCAGGGCAGGGCGTACGAATCAGCCCCAGCATTTT CASRAGRTNQPQHF
TRBJ2-7 TRBV7-8 NA TRBD1 TGTGCCAGCAGCTCTGGACAGGGGAGGGGTGGCGAGCAGTACTTC CASSSGQGRGGEQYF
TRBJ1-2 TRBV10-2 once NA TGCGCCAGCAGTGACCCAGGCCGTAACTATGGCTACACCTTC CASSDPGRNYGYTF
TRBJ2-1 TRBV25-1 NA NA TGTGCCAGCAGGAACAGGGTGGGGATCGGAAATGAGCAGTTCTTC CASRNRVGIGNEQFF
TRBJ2-1 TRBV7-9 NA TRBD2 TGTGCCAGCAGCTGGGGGACTAGCGCGGGTGAGCAGTTCTTC CASSWGTSAGEQFF
TRBJ2-5 TRBV15 NA NA TGTGCCACCAGCAGAGCCTTAGGTGAGGCCCAGTACTTC CATSRALGEAQYF
TRBJ2-7 TRBV2 NA TRBD1 TGTGCCAGCACCCCGCAGGGACAGGGGCTCGAGCAGTACTTC CASTPQGQGLEQYF